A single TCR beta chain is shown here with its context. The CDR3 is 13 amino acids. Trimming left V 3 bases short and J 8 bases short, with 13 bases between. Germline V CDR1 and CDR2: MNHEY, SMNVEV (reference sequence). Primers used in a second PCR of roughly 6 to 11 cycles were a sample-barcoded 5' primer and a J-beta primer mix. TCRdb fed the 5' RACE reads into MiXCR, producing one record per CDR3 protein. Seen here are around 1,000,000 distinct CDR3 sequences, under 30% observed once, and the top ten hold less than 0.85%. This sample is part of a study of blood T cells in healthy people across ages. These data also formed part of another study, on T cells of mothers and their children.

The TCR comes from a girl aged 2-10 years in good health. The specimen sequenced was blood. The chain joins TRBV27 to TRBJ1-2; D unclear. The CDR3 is CASSFGVTYGYTF. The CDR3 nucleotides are TGTGCCAGCAGTTTTGGGGTGACATACGGCTACACCTTC.